This TCR beta chain was documented in a study of blood T cell repertoires in COVID-19. Study-wide background: Samples taken during acute and convalescent COVID-19 were collected in the United States, Italy and Spain.

In the study's own analysis: Estimated nucleated cell counts came from reference gene primer amplification. Sequenced by immunoSEQ multiplex PCR; TCRdb stores in-frame clones only, minus some. For V, J and clone size, that table is used; D and trimming come from the DNA. This sample has fewer than 500,000 clones, with roughly 86% found just once. This TCR was recovered from a human donor with acute or convalescent COVID-19. The donor label of this sample is uncertain. What was sequenced was peripheral blood.

CDR3 region: CASSLTGGRGGEQYF. The CDR3 DNA follows: TGTGCCAGCAGCCTTACCGGGGGGAGGGGAGGCGAGCAGTACTTC. The chain joins TRBV4-2 to TRBJ2-7; 7 positions agree with TRBD2. Germline V gene data show CDR1 as LGHNA and CDR2 as YNFKEQ. This CDR3 has 15 residues. V lost 4 bases and J lost 6; bases outside the gene matches: 12.